A selection of T cell receptor beta chains follows, all from one sample in a study of OX40 agonist ivuxolimab in advanced cancers. Only in-frame clones appear in the TCRdb table, and some are missing; sequencing was by immunoSEQ multiplex PCR. The table includes approximately 70,000 clones, more than 70% detected once. The sample in question was CD4+ or CD8+ T cells sorted from blood, obtained in a trial of the OX40 agonist ivuxolimab. The receptors shown here come from an adult with an advanced solid tumor such as melanoma, head and neck, liver or kidney cancer. Both conserved end residues are part of each CDR3. A D gene is named only where the DNA matches it firmly. Size values are once, few and many counts, or a class for expanded clones, and some rows have none.

clone size	D gene	V gene	J gene	CDR3 DNA	CDR3 protein
NA	TRBD1	TRBV27	TRBJ1-5	TGTGCCAGCAGTCCGTGGACAGGGGCCCGTCTTAATCAGCCCCAGCATTTT	CASSPWTGARLNQPQHF
NA	NA	TRBV30	TRBJ1-2	TGTGCCTGGAGTGGAGAGGGGTCTAGTGGCTACACCTTC	CAWSGEGSSGYTF
NA	NA	TRBV6-5	TRBJ1-6	TGTGCCAGCAGCGCCATAGACCTCCACTTT	CASSAIDLHF
NA	TRBD2	TRBV7-2	TRBJ2-7	TGTGCCAGCAGCTTATTAGGGCTCGGGGCGGGGGGCGAGCAGTACTTC	CASSLLGLGAGGEQYF
few	NA	TRBV6-6	TRBJ1-1	TGTGCCAGCAGGCGCAACATGAACACTGAAGCTTTCTTT	CASRRNMNTEAFF
NA	TRBD1	TRBV19	TRBJ2-3	TGTGCCAGTAAGGAAGGGACAGGGTTAACAGATACGCAGTATTTT	CASKEGTGLTDTQYF
NA	NA	TRBV19	TRBJ2-2	TGTGCCAGTAGTACTATAGTTGTGGAGGGACCGAACACCGGGGAGCTGTTTTTT	CASSTIVVEGPNTGELFF
NA	TRBD1	TRBV19	TRBJ2-5	TGTGCCAGTAGTAAGAACAGGGGGCACCCTCAAGAGACCCAGTACTTC	CASSKNRGHPQETQYF
NA	TRBD2	TRBV5-4	TRBJ2-1	TGTGCCAGCAGCCCTGCGGCTAGCGGGATCTACAATGAGCAGTTCTTC	CASSPAASGIYNEQFF
NA	NA	TRBV18	TRBJ2-7	TGTGCCAGCTCACAGGTCCCTTCCTACGAGCAGTACTTC	CASSQVPSYEQYF
NA	NA	TRBV10-3	TRBJ1-3	TGTGCCATCAGTGAGTCGGTCAGGTCTGGAAACACCATATATTTT	CAISESVRSGNTIYF
NA	NA	TRBV7-6	TRBJ1-2	TGTGCCAGCAGCTTAGGACTAGGAGGCTACACCTTC	CASSLGLGGYTF
NA	NA	TRBV27	TRBJ1-5	TGTGCCAGCAGTTTTGGGCAGGGCAGTCAGCCCCAGCATTTT	CASSFGQGSQPQHF
NA	NA	TRBV18	TRBJ2-7	TGTGCCAGCTCACCGGTCGTGGACGAGCAGTACTTC	CASSPVVDEQYF
NA	NA	TRBV6-5	TRBJ1-3	TGTGCCACCGGGAACTCTGGAAACACCATATATTTT	CATGNSGNTIYF
few	NA	TRBV11-2	TRBJ2-1	TGTGCCAGCACCCTCTCGGACGTGTCAAATGAGCAGTTCTTC	CASTLSDVSNEQFF
NA	NA	TRBV5-4	TRBJ2-7	TGTGCCAGCAGCTTGGTCGCCAAAGCGGACCGCACCTACGAGCAGTACTTC	CASSLVAKADRTYEQYF
NA	TRBD1	TRBV5-1	TRBJ2-7	TGTGCCAGCAGCTGGGACAGGACCTACGAGCAGTACTTC	CASSWDRTYEQYF
NA	TRBD1	TRBV28	TRBJ1-1	TGTGCCAGCAGCAGGGACAGGGGGCATGGTTTCGACACTGAAGCTTTCTTT	CASSRDRGHGFDTEAFF
NA	NA	TRBV19	TRBJ1-1	TGTGCCAGTAGGCGACAGAACACTGAAGCTTTCTTT	CASRRQNTEAFF
NA	NA	TRBV13	TRBJ2-7	TGTGCCAGCAGTCCTCGGGGGCCCGCTAATGCATACGAGCAGTACTTC	CASSPRGPANAYEQYF
NA	NA	TRBV30	TRBJ1-3	TGTGCCTGGAGTTCATCCGGAAACACCATATATTTT	CAWSSSGNTIYF
NA	NA	TRBV9	TRBJ1-2	TGTGCCAGCAGCGTAGTTACCAGGGCTGAGAGCTACACCTTC	CASSVVTRAESYTF
NA	NA	TRBV7-9	TRBJ2-7	TGTGCCAGCAGCTTGAGCCCTGGACGGTCCTACGAGCAGTACTTC	CASSLSPGRSYEQYF
NA	TRBD1	TRBV28	TRBJ1-2	TGTGCCAGCAGTTTACAACAGGGGATTTCCTATGGCTACACCTTC	CASSLQQGISYGYTF
NA	NA	TRBV7-8	TRBJ2-7	TGTGCCAGCAGCTTAGATACAACGGCCTTCGTCTCCTACGAGCAGTACTTC	CASSLDTTAFVSYEQYF
NA	NA	TRBV4-2	TRBJ2-7	TGTGCCAGCAGCCGAGGGGCAGGAAACGAGCAGTACTTC	CASSRGAGNEQYF
NA	NA	TRBV5-6	TRBJ2-1	TGTGCCAGCAGCTTGTTGGGGAACTACAATGAGCAGTTCTTC	CASSLLGNYNEQFF
NA	NA	TRBV5-5	TRBJ1-2	TGTGCCAGCAGCGTATCACAAACAGGGTTCTATGGCTACACCTTC	CASSVSQTGFYGYTF
NA	NA	TRBV7-8	TRBJ2-3	TGTGCCAGCAGCTTATCCGCCGGGACGGGGAGATTAGATACGCAGTATTTT	CASSLSAGTGRLDTQYF
NA	NA	TRBV5-1	TRBJ1-4	TGCGCCAGCAGCTCCCCCGGGGCCGAAAAACTGTTTTTT	CASSSPGAEKLFF
NA	NA	TRBV4-2	TRBJ2-5	TGTGCCAGCAGCCCCAGTAGCTTAGGACAAGAGACCCAGTACTTC	CASSPSSLGQETQYF
NA	TRBD2	TRBV6-5	TRBJ2-3	TGTGCCAGCAGTTCTAGCGGTAGCACAGATACGCAGTATTTT	CASSSSGSTDTQYF
NA	TRBD2	TRBV7-8	TRBJ2-2	TGTGCCAGCAGCTCCCGGGAGGCTGGGGGGACCGGGGAGCTGTTTTTT	CASSSREAGGTGELFF
NA	TRBD1	TRBV29-1	TRBJ1-2	TGCAGCGCCGATCGACCGGGACAGCAATCTTATGGCTACACCTTC	CSADRPGQQSYGYTF
NA	NA	TRBV5-6	TRBJ2-3	TGTGCCAGCACCAATTTACAGGAGACCTACACAGATACGCAGTATTTT	CASTNLQETYTDTQYF
NA	TRBD1	TRBV2	TRBJ2-2	TGTGCCAGCAGAGCACGGACAGGGGGCCCCAACACCGGGGAGCTGTTTTTT	CASRARTGGPNTGELFF
once	NA	TRBV5-1	TRBJ1-1	TGCGCCAGCAGCTTGGGGACAGTGAACACTGAAGCTTTCTTT	CASSLGTVNTEAFF
NA	NA	TRBV18	TRBJ2-7	TGTGCCAGCTCAAATTTCGGGGGTTCCTACGAGCAGTACTTC	CASSNFGGSYEQYF
NA	NA	TRBV4-1	TRBJ1-4	TGCGCCAGCAGCCAAGGACCCACCCCGGATGAAAAACTGTTTTTT	CASSQGPTPDEKLFF
NA	NA	TRBV2	TRBJ1-2	TGTGCCAGCATTTCCAGGGTAGGCTATGGCTACACCTTC	CASISRVGYGYTF
NA	TRBD1	TRBV9	TRBJ2-7	TGTGCCAGCAGCCCTTGGGGGACAGGCGACGAGCAGTACTTC	CASSPWGTGDEQYF
NA	TRBD1	TRBV6-6	TRBJ1-2	TGTGCCAGCGGCAGGGGGCGCGGTGACTATGGCTACACCTTC	CASGRGRGDYGYTF